This TCR beta chain was sequenced in a study of siplizumab effects on memory and regulatory T cells. Germline loops: CDR1 LGHNA, CDR2 YSLEER. V was cut by 2 bases and J by 4 bases, with 12 bases left in between. The CDR3 totals 15 residues. Profiling relied on immunoSEQ multiplex PCR, and the TCRdb table lists in-frame clones only, not all of them. In the table there are under 70,000 clones, about 80% of which are singletons. A few pairs of donors had their unstimulated naive, memory, effector memory and TEMRA subsets sequenced. Sequenced material: memory CD4+ T cells sorted from blood. The clonotype originates from a human donor in good health. J is TRBJ2-1 and V is TRBV4-3; tentative D call: TRBD2 (6 bases). In nucleotides, the CDR3 is TGCGCCAGCAGCCAAAAGGCGGCGGGGTACAATGAGCAGTTCTTC. Translation: CASSQKAAGYNEQFF.